This TCR beta chain appears in the sequencing data of a study of beta chain features in type 1 diabetes (dated by TCRdb to the late 2010s). Notes on the research overall: Mean age, gender distribution, total cell number and subset yield did not differ between patients and healthy donors. In the study, recently diagnosed type 1 diabetes patients and matched healthy donors were compared on the TCRB repertoires of their sorted circulating CD4+ T cell subsets. Across all samples, some 100,000,000 sorted cells were examined, and cell number per subset correlated strongly with RNA yield. Regulatory and stem cell-like memory subsets were obtained from only 8 patients and roughly eight healthy donors, while naive and central memory subsets were obtained from all 30 or so donors. Results and caveats for the whole study, not just this receptor: A moderate but significant shortening of TCRB CDR3 length was observed in type 1 diabetes patients in all four CD4+ subsets. The naive, central memory and regulatory TCRB repertoires appeared to resemble one another more closely among patients than among healthy donors. Shorter templates might have been favored by PCR, but patient and control samples were amplified and corrected together, so both groups would have been affected equally by any skew. Because small numbers of individuals were included in the HLA sub-analyses, any influence of HLA type on TCRB rearrangement was left unresolved. Because cDNA rather than genomic DNA was sequenced, highly expressing activated cells could have been over-represented, although no difference in activation and CD3 levels was found between groups. Fewer insertions and more nucleotide deletions at VDJ recombination sites were observed in patients with type 1 diabetes, implying thymic rearrangement abnormalities.

This clone was seen a few times. The antigen it binds to is not known. Nothing much larger sits one base from this clone, and base qualities are not available. All of the isolated RNA was reverse transcribed with the High Capacity cDNA Reverse Transcription Kit, so expressed TCRB transcripts were sequenced. Naive, central memory and regulatory T cell samples underwent deep immunoSEQ sequencing, averaging about 3.57 million total reads per sample. After sorted cells were lysed in RLT buffer, RNA was extracted with DNase-treated RNeasy Micro or Mini kits, with the choice depending on cell number. To prevent cross-contamination, every cell subset was processed on its own, while patient and healthy donor samples were processed together. TCRB sequences were amplified from cDNA with the immunoSEQ multiplex PCR, producing 87-bp fragments spanning the CDR3 region. Amplicons were sequenced on the Illumina HiSeq platform. As for the original processing: Synthetic template baselines were used to correct PCR bias computationally, reads within Hamming distance 2 were collapsed, and singletons that could not be merged were discarded. By aligning reads against IMGT, V, D and J genes, CDR3 length, and insertions or deletions at six rearrangement sites were assigned. Within each subset, clonotype counts were normalized to sorted cell number, and only after that were true diversity and Gini coefficients computed with the tcR R package. The overlap coefficient, calculated on TCRB nucleotide sequences, was used to measure repertoire sharing. Out-of-frame TCRB sequences from naive cells were analyzed as a proxy for the pre-selection repertoire. This immuneACCESS table, as held by TCRdb, lists in-frame sequences with V and J called but not all clones. Of the missing ones, under half trace to an unresolved V gene in checked studies; the others have no known cause. Clone size and V and J calls were adopted from that table, with D and trimming inferred from the DNA. This sample has under 250,000 clones in its table, and 14% of those were observed once. The top ten hold 0.026% of the sample.

A single peripheral blood draw of about 116 mL on average was collected from each donor into heparinised tubes. Naive, central memory, regulatory and stem cell-like memory CD4+ T cells were sorted on a BD FACSAria II using a panel including CD45RO, CCR7, CD25, CD127, CD95 and CD27. Purity was above 98% for every sorted population. PBMCs were separated immediately by Lymphoprep density gradient centrifugation and were stained directly, without being cultured. So that batch effects would be minimized, each experiment stained and sorted samples in pairs, pairing one healthy donor with one patient. Unmatched junction bases come to 3, with V trimmed by 1 base and J by 3 bases. Including cysteine and phenylalanine, the CDR3 has 15 amino acids. The DNA shown is the 45-base CDR3, in frame from base 1. In the germline V gene (reference sequence), CDR1 corresponds to SEHNR and CDR2 to FQNEAQ.

The chain is made from TRBV7-9 and TRBJ2-5; 9 junctional bases match TRBD2. Sequences were obtained from naive CD4+ T cells from blood. Interpreted using the paper, the cell subset or site label stands for: true naive CD4+ T cells. This sequence originates from a woman between 40 and 50 years old in good health. The DNA reads as follows: TGTGCCAGCAGCTTAGAGTTAGCGGGGGAAGAGACCCAGTACTTC. It translates to CASSLELAGEETQYF. The CDR3, completed at both ends by the reference TRBV7-9 and TRBJ2-5 genes, gives the full variable domain DTGVSQNPRHKITKRGQNVTFRCDPISEHNRLYWYRQTLGQGPEFLTYFQNEAQLEKSRLLSDRFSAERPKGSFSTLEIQRTEQGDSAMYLCASSLELAGEETQYFGPGTRLLVL.